A single T cell receptor beta chain is shown here with its context. The antigen remains unidentified. PCR involved 60 Vbeta and 13 Jbeta primers. Authors' processing steps: As a later analysis found, there were 60 million to 90 million unique TCR beta chains, of which roughly 11 million were shared. Sequencing was performed with immunoSEQ multiplex PCR; in TCRdb, only in-frame clones are kept and a portion is missing. That table is the source of V, J and clone size, and D and trimming were worked out from the DNA. The repertoire holds roughly 250,000 clones, roughly 80% seen once, with roughly 0.31% in the top ten. V lost 5 bases and J 0 bases, leaving 9 bases between the germline ends. CDR3 size: 14 residues. Germline values: CDR1 KGHSH, CDR2 LQKENI. The data are from a study of cytomegalovirus exposure and HLA in healthy donors. General observations from the study: Researchers counted some 150 TCR beta chains as cytomegalovirus-associated. Among TCR beta chains of equal frequency, HLA-associated ones were more clonally expanded in a later analysis.

The donors gave bone marrow, and they were healthy. This sequence joins TRBV18 and TRBJ2-3; D unclear. The specimen sequenced was PBMCs. The receptor's source is a girl aged 2-10 years in good health and CMV-seronegative. The CDR3 here is CASSSRTSTDTQYF. DNA of the CDR3: TGTGCCAGCTCATCACGAACTAGCACAGATACGCAGTATTTT.